This T cell receptor (beta chain) appears in the sequencing data of a study of blood T cell repertoires in COVID-19. Trimming removed 5 bases from V and 3 bases from J, with 8 bases in between. The CDR3 is 12 residues long. Per the original data handling: Amplification of reference gene primers provided the estimated nucleated cell counts. TCRdb's copy holds only in-frame clones and misses some; the assay was immunoSEQ multiplex PCR. D and trimming were read from the DNA, whereas the V and J calls and clone size are those reported in that table. The data contain fewer than 200,000 clones, roughly 80% of them singletons.

The sample comprised peripheral blood. The source of this sequence is a man between 60 and 70 years old with acute or convalescent COVID-19. This sequence joins TRBV12-3 or TRBV12-4 and TRBJ2-7; D is ambiguous. The CDR3 DNA follows: TGTGCCAGCAGTGCAAACTTCTACGAGCAGTACTTC. Residues: CASSANFYEQYF.